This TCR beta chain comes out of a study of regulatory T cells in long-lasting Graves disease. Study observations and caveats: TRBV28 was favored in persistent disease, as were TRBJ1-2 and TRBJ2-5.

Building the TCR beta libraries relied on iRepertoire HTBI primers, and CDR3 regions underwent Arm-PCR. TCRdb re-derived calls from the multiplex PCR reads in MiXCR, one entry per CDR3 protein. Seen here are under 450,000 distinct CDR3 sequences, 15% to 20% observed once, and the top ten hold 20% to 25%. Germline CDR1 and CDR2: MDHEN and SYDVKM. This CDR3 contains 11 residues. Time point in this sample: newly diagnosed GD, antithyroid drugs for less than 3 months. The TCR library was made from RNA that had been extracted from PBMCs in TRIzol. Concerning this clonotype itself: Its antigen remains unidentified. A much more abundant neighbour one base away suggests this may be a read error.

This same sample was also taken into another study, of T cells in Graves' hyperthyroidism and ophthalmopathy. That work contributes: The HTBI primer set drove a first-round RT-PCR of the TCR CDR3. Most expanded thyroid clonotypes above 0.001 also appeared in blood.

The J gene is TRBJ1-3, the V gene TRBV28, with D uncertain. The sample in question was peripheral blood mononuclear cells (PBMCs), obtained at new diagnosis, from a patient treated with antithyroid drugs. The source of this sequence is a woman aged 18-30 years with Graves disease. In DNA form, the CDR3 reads TGTTCCAGCAGTTGGGGAAACACCATATATTTT. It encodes CSSSWGNTIYF.